These 11 T cell receptor beta chains came from one sample sequenced in a study of blood T cell repertoires in COVID-19 (dated by TCRdb to the early 2020s). The library was made by the immunoSEQ multiplex PCR assay. TCRdb carries this immuneACCESS record with in-frame sequences only. Its versions omit some clonotypes, under half of them owing to an unresolved V gene in the studies checked, with the rest unexplained. Within this sample are about 160,000 clones, with 82% of them counted one time only. The ten largest clones capture about 10% of the sample. Sequenced sample: peripheral blood. The receptors were sampled from an elderly woman with active or convalescent COVID-19.

The genes are TRBV7-9 and TRBJ2-7; 9 bases are shared with TRBD2. The CDR3 contains 15 residues. J gave up 4 bases and V 5 bases, and 9 bases lay outside the gene matches. From germline, CDR1 is SEHNR and CDR2 FQNEAQ (reference sequence). The CDR3 DNA reads TGTGCCAGCAGCGGCCCGGCTAGCGGGACATACGAGCAGTACTTC. This sequence encodes CASSGPASGTYEQYF.

V usage is TRBV5-1 and J usage is TRBJ1-1; possible D gene TRBD1, 6 bases. V dropped 4 bases and J dropped 4 bases, with 17 bases sitting between them. This CDR3 spans 15 amino acids. The germline V gene has CDR1 SGHRS and CDR2 YFSETQ. The CDR3 DNA is TGCGCCAGCAGCCTGCCTACAGGGTGGACCACTGAAGCTTTCTTT. This sequence encodes CASSLPTGWTTEAFF. Filled out from reference TRBV5-1 and TRBJ1-1, the complete variable domain reads KAGVTQTPRYLIKTRGQQVTLSCSPISGHRSVSWYQQTPGQGLQFLFEYFSETQRNKGNFPGRFSGRQFSNSRSEMNVSTLELGDSALYLCASSLPTGWTTEAFFGQGTRLTVV.

This clone was detected a few times. The chain links TRBV5-4 to TRBJ2-5; D not certain. The CDR3 loop spans 11 amino acids. V lost 4 bases and J lost 7, with 8 bases in between. Germline CDR1 and CDR2: SGHNT and YYREEE (reference sequence). The CDR3 DNA reads as TGTGCCAGCAGCAAATCAGGGACCCAGTACTTC. It is translated as CASSKSGTQYF.

This chain joins TRBV5-4 and TRBJ2-3; 11 bases line up with TRBD1. CDR1 and CDR2 from the germline V gene are SGHNT and YYREEE (reference sequence). The junction had 5 bases not matched to a gene; V was cut back by 4 bases and J by 4 bases. The CDR3 consists of 15 residues. CDR3: CASSPGTGGPDTQYF. CDR3 coding DNA: TGTGCCAGCAGCCCCGGGACAGGGGGTCCAGATACGCAGTATTTT. Variable domain in full (rest from reference TRBV5-4 and TRBJ2-3): ETGVTQSPTHLIKTRGQQVTLRCSSQSGHNTVSWYQQALGQGPQFIFQYYREEENGRGNFPPRFSGLQFPNYSSELNVNALELDDSALYLCASSPGTGGPDTQYFGPGTRLTVL.

The chain's CDR3 is CASTPAGEGSNQPQHF. The CDR3 region has the DNA TGTGCCAGCACCCCAGCAGGAGAGGGCAGCAATCAGCCCCAGCATTTT. The J gene is TRBJ1-5, the V gene TRBV6-2 or TRBV6-3; the D is unclear. The CDR3 sequence is 16 residues long. The V and J ends lost 7 bases and 1 base respectively, with 17 bases between them. CDR1 is MNHEY and CDR2 is SVGEGT in the germline V gene.

The V gene is TRBV10-3, the J gene TRBJ1-1, with 7 bases aligning to TRBD1. V shed 7 bases, J shed 2 bases, and the junction held 4 bases outside the gene matches. Germline-derived CDR1 and CDR2 are ENHRY and SYGVKD. The CDR3 consists of 13 residues. The CDR3 here is CAITGQVNTEAFF. The CDR3 DNA reads as TGTGCCATCACTGGACAGGTCAACACTGAAGCTTTCTTT.

This clone has just a few counts. The rearrangement uses TRBV4-2 and TRBJ1-2; maybe TRBD1 (5 bases). The CDR3 runs to 14 residues. CDR1 is LGHNA and CDR2 is YNFKEQ in the germline V gene. The V gene lost 0 bases and the J gene lost 7 bases, with 12 bases spanning the gap. This CDR3 reads CASSQDLRGLGYTF. In DNA, the CDR3 is TGTGCCAGCAGCCAAGATCTGCGGGGACTTGGCTACACCTTC.

The gene calls are TRBV29-1 and TRBJ2-7, with a tentative D call TRBD1 (6 bases). CDR1 is SQVTM, CDR2 ANQGSEA, per germline. V was shortened by 1 base and J by 5 bases, with 15 bases between the two germline ends. This CDR3 contains 14 residues. The CDR3 DNA is TGCAGCGTTGAAGGAGGCAGGGGAGTTGACGAGCAGTACTTC. It yields the protein CSVEGGRGVDEQYF.

This clone was counted a single time. The chain is built from TRBV30 and TRBJ2-3; TRBD2 is a possible D gene (5 bases). V lost 0 bases and J lost 3, with 13 bases in between. The CDR3 loop spans 15 amino acids. Looked up from germline, CDR1 is GTSNPN and CDR2 is SVGIG (reference sequence). Here the CDR3 DNA reads TGTGCCTGGAGTGTATTTGTGGGAGCTACAGATACGCAGTATTTT. Its translation: CAWSVFVGATDTQYF.

The V call is TRBV7-2, the J call TRBJ2-1; D is uncertain. V lost 5 bases and J 6 bases, leaving 11 bases between the germline ends. CDR1 is SGHTA and CDR2 is FQGNSA in the germline V gene. The CDR3 sequence is 13 residues long. DNA of the CDR3: TGTGCCAGCAGCCTGCCTTACTTCAATGAGCAGTTCTTC. Protein product: CASSLPYFNEQFF.

The chain combines TRBV19 with TRBJ1-2; 9 nucleotides align to TRBD1. J gave up 4 bases and V 5 bases, and 2 bases lay outside the gene matches. CDR1 is LNHDA and CDR2 is SQIVND in the germline V gene (reference sequence). This CDR3 is built from 13 residues. CDR3 in amino acids: CASSSGQGYGYTF. The CDR3 DNA follows: TGTGCCAGTAGTTCGGGACAGGGCTATGGCTACACCTTC.